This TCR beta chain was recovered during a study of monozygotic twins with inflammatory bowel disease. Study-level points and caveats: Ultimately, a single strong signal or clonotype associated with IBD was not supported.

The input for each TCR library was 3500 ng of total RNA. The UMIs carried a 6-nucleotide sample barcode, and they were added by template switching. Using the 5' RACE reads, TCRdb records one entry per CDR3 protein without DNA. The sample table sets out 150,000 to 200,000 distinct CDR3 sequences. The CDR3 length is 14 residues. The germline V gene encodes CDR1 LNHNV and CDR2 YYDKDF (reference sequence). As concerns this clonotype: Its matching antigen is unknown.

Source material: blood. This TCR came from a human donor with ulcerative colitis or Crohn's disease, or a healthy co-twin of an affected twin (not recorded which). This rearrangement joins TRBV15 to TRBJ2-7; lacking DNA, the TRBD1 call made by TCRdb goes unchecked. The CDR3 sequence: CATSKTGGVDVQYF.